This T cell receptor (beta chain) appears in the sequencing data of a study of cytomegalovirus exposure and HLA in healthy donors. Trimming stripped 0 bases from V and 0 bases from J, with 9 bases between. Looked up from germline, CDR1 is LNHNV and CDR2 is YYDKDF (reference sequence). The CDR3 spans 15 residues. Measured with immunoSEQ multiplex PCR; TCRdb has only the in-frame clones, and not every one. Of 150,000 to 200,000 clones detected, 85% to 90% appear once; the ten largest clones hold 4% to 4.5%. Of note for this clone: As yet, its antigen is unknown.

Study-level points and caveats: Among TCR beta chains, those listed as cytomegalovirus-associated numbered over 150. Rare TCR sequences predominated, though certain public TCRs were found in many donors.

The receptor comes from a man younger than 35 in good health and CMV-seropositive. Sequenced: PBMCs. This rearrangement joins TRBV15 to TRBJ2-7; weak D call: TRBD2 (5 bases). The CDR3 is CATSRESGSSYEQYF. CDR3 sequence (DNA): TGTGCCACCAGCAGAGAGAGCGGCAGCTCCTACGAGCAGTACTTC.